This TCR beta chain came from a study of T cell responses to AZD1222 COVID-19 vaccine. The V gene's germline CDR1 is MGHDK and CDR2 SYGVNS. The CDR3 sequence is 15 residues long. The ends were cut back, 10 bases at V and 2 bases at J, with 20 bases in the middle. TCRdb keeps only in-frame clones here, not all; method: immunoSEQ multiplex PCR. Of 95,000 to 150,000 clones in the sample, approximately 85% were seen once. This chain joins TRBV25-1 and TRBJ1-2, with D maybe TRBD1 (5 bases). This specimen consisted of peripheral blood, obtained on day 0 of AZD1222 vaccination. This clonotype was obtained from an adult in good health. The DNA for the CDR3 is TGTGCCACAAGCGGGGCAGGGAGAGAGAACTATGGCTACACCTTC. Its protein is CATSGAGRENYGYTF.